The 29 T cell receptor beta chains below come from one sample, sequenced in a study of vaccination effects on CD4 cells after COVID-19. No antigens are known for them. Produced via immunoSEQ multiplex PCR; TCRdb's table is partial and in-frame only. The profile shows about 41,000 clones, roughly 70% of them singletons. Antigen-specific CD4+ T cells were expanded with viral peptide pools in the ViraFEST assay before sequencing. Subsequent to roughly 10 days of culture, CD4+ T cells were isolated. Nobody among the vaccine recipients had prior SARS-CoV-2 infection (nucleocapsid antibodies were negative). Here the sequenced sample was CD4+ T cells from PBMCs cultured with HCoV-OC43 spike peptides, taken before COVID-19 vaccination. Subset in this sample: HCoV-OC43 spike overlapping peptide pool stimulation. The receptors come from a human donor who received a COVID-19 vaccine.

V gene TRBV18 combines with J gene TRBJ1-1; D is unresolved. CDR1 KGHSH and CDR2 LQKENI come from the germline V gene. Trimming took 1 base from V and 0 from J, leaving 6 bases between them. CDR3 length equals 14 residues. CDR3 in amino acids: CASSPQGMNTEAFF. In nucleotides, the CDR3 is TGTGCCAGCTCACCACAGGGCATGAACACTGAAGCTTTCTTT.

There are a few counts of this clone. This chain links TRBV30 with TRBJ2-5; D ambiguous. CDR1 and CDR2 (germline): GTSNPN, SVGIG (reference sequence). Trimming took 3 bases from V and 8 from J, leaving 10 bases between them. The CDR3 runs to 11 residues. The CDR3, as DNA: TGTGCCTGGAGCGGACCTTCCACCCAGTACTTC. This translates into CAWSGPSTQYF.

This chain joins TRBV11-2 and TRBJ2-3; no firm D call. CDR1 is SGHAT and CDR2 is FQNNGV in the germline V gene. The CDR3 spans 15 residues. Trimming cost V 0 bases and J 0 bases, with 7 bases left between them. CDR3 in DNA: TGTGCCAGCAGCTTAGAGGTCGGGAGCACAGATACGCAGTATTTT. Its protein is CASSLEVGSTDTQYF.

The chain uses TRBV4-3 and TRBJ2-7; 7 bases agree with TRBD1. The CDR3 extends over 16 amino acids. Germline CDR1 is LGHNA and CDR2 is YSLEER. The J segment lost 3 bases and the V segment lost 4 bases, leaving 12 bases of the junction unmatched. This CDR3 reads CASSRGRDRIYYEQYF. DNA of the CDR3: TGCGCCAGCAGCCGGGGACGGGACAGAATTTACTACGAGCAGTACTTC.

The rearrangement links TRBV15 to TRBJ2-7, with D perhaps assigned TRBD1 or TRBD2 (5 bases each). The CDR3 covers 15 residues. Per the germline V gene, CDR1 is LNHNV and CDR2 is YYDKDF (reference sequence). Trimming removed 6 bases at V and 6 bases at J, with 21 bases between. CDR3: CATRAQTGDRGEQYF. CDR3 nucleotides: TGTGCCACCAGGGCTCAGACCGGGGATAGGGGCGAGCAGTACTTC.

The chain employs TRBV25-1 and TRBJ2-7; D remains ambiguous. V dropped 4 bases and J dropped 0 bases, with 4 bases sitting between them. The CDR3 runs 12 residues. Germline V CDR1 and CDR2: MGHDK, SYGVNS. For the CDR3, the DNA is TGTGCCAGCAGTGCTAACTCCTACGAGCAGTACTTC. Protein: CASSANSYEQYF.

This chain links TRBV9 with TRBJ1-3; unclear D gene. The germline V gene has CDR1 SGDLS and CDR2 YYNGEE. This CDR3 is 16 amino acids long. V lost 0 bases, J lost 1 base, and 11 bases lay in between. The CDR3 loop is CASSVALSPSGNTIYF. The CDR3 DNA sequence: TGTGCCAGCAGCGTAGCTCTGTCACCTTCTGGAAACACCATATATTTT.

This chain uses TRBV30 with TRBJ2-5; 8 bases map to TRBD1. CDR1 is GTSNPN, CDR2 SVGIG, per germline (reference sequence). Unmatched junction bases numbered 4, after V lost 5 bases and J lost 2 bases. The CDR3 totals 13 residues. The CDR3 sequence: CAWGRDRQETQYF. Written as DNA, the CDR3 is TGTGCCTGGGGAAGGGACAGGCAAGAGACCCAGTACTTC.

Only one count was recorded for this clone. The chain carries TRBV5-6 and TRBJ1-4; tentative D call: TRBD1 (6 bases). The CDR3 totals 15 residues. The germline V gene has CDR1 SGHDT and CDR2 YYEEEE. The germline V and J ends were trimmed by 4 bases and 8 bases, with 18 bases remaining between them. The CDR3 reads CASSRGALESEKLFF. In DNA, the CDR3 is TGTGCCAGCAGCCGGGGGGCCTTAGAGAGCGAAAAACTGTTTTTT.

The rearrangement links TRBV10-3 to TRBJ2-5; D possibly corresponds to TRBD2 (5 bases). V gave up 5 bases and J gave up 7 bases, with 14 bases separating them. Germline V lookup: CDR1 ENHRY, CDR2 SYGVKD. The CDR3 sequence is 13 residues long. CDR3 protein: CAISPTLGGTQYF. The CDR3 DNA reads as TGTGCCATCAGTCCGACCCTTGGAGGGACCCAGTACTTC.

This sequence joins TRBV6-5 and TRBJ1-6; D not certain. The CDR3 runs 15 residues. Looked up from germline, CDR1 is MNHEY and CDR2 is SVGAGI. Trimming took 5 bases from V and 8 from J, leaving 16 bases between them. CDR3 loop: CASSREEGIYSPLHF. The CDR3 coding sequence is TGTGCCAGCAGTAGAGAAGAAGGGATCTATTCACCCCTCCACTTT.

The chain has TRBV6-5 and TRBJ2-3; possible D gene TRBD1, 6 bases. Looked up from germline, CDR1 is MNHEY and CDR2 is SVGAGI. The CDR3 consists of 13 residues. V was trimmed by 7 bases and J by 3 bases, leaving 11 bases between them. The CDR3 loop is CASTGRGTDTQYF. The CDR3 coding sequence is TGTGCCAGCACCGGCAGGGGAACAGATACGCAGTATTTT.

J is TRBJ1-2 and V is TRBV7-2; no clear D. The germline V and J ends were trimmed by 5 bases and 8 bases, with 12 bases remaining between them. CDR1 is SGHTA and CDR2 is FQGNSA in the germline V gene. The CDR3 runs to 12 residues. This CDR3 reads CASSPAGGGYTF. In DNA, the CDR3 is TGTGCCAGCAGCCCCGCCGGCGGGGGCTACACCTTC. The whole variable domain, filled in from reference TRBV7-2 and TRBJ1-2, reads GAGVSQSPSNKVTEKGKDVELRCDPISGHTALYWYRQSLGQGLEFLIYFQGNSAPDKSGLPSDRFSAERTGGSVSTLTIQRTQQEDSAVYLCASSPAGGGYTFGSGTRLTVV.

V and J are TRBV11-3 and TRBJ2-3; no definite D call. Trimming removed 3 bases at V and 4 bases at J, with 8 bases between. Germline V gene sequence: CDR1 SGHNT, CDR2 YENEEA. This CDR3 has 13 residues. As DNA, the CDR3 is TGTGCCAGCAGCTTCACCTCGGCAGATACGCAGTATTTT. It specifies CASSFTSADTQYF.

J is TRBJ2-3 and V is TRBV5-1; tentative D call: TRBD2 (5 bases). This CDR3 has 14 amino acids. V was shortened by 3 bases and J by 0 bases, with 8 bases between the two germline ends. Germline CDR1 reads SGHRS; CDR2 reads YFSETQ. Here the CDR3 reads CASSSRVSTDTQYF. The CDR3 nucleotides are TGCGCCAGCAGCTCGCGGGTGAGCACAGATACGCAGTATTTT. Together with reference TRBV5-1 and TRBJ2-3, the CDR3 gives the full variable domain: KAGVTQTPRYLIKTRGQQVTLSCSPISGHRSVSWYQQTPGQGLQFLFEYFSETQRNKGNFPGRFSGRQFSNSRSEMNVSTLELGDSALYLCASSSRVSTDTQYFGPGTRLTVL.

This rearrangement joins TRBV30 to TRBJ1-3; D gene uncertain. This CDR3 comprises 17 residues. Germline V gives CDR1 GTSNPN, CDR2 SVGIG (reference sequence). V was shortened by 0 bases and J by 0 bases, with 15 bases between the two germline ends. The CDR3 is CAWSVGLGSSSGNTIYF. CDR3 nucleotide sequence: TGTGCCTGGAGTGTGGGGTTAGGGTCCTCCTCTGGAAACACCATATATTTT.

The CDR3 region has the DNA TGTGCCAGCAGCCTTACAGGGGGCGTTCAGCCCCAGCATTTT. Translation gives CASSLTGGVQPQHF. The chain joins TRBV6-5 to TRBJ1-5, with 9 bases matching TRBD1. V shed 6 bases and J 6 bases; nucleotides not matched to a gene: 6. There are 14 residues in the CDR3. Germline assignment: CDR1 MNHEY and CDR2 SVGAGI.

The table lists this clone with a few counts. The chain links TRBV6-5 to TRBJ2-2, with 13 nucleotides matching TRBD2. Looked up from germline, CDR1 is MNHEY and CDR2 is SVGAGI. With V trimmed by 4 bases and J by 6 bases, 2 bases remained unmatched. CDR3 length equals 15 residues. The CDR3 is CASSLTSGRAGELFF. The CDR3 coding sequence is TGTGCCAGCAGTTTAACTAGCGGGAGGGCCGGGGAGCTGTTTTTT.

This clone has a handful of counts. The V call is TRBV6-5, the J call TRBJ2-5; TRBD2 matches at 8 bases. The CDR3 is 14 amino acids. With 6 bases clipped from V and 7 bases from J, the junction kept 10 bases outside the gene matches. Germline CDR1 and CDR2: MNHEY and SVGAGI. CDR3 bases: TGTGCCAGCAGAGAGCGGGGGCCCTGGGGGACCCAGTACTTC. This translates into CASRERGPWGTQYF.

The sample holds a few counts of this clone. V gene TRBV2 combines with J gene TRBJ1-2, with D hard to call. The CDR3 loop spans 12 amino acids. Trimming pared 3 bases from V and 7 bases from J, leaving 9 bases between. Germline V gives CDR1 SNHLY, CDR2 FYNNEI. The CDR3 here is CASSDVDTGYTF. The CDR3 DNA is TGTGCCAGCAGTGATGTCGACACTGGCTACACCTTC. The full variable domain, its missing parts supplied by reference TRBV2 and TRBJ1-2, is EPEVTQTPSHQVTQMGQEVILRCVPISNHLYFYWYRQILGQKVEFLVSFYNNEISEKSEIFDDQFSVERPDGSNFTLKIRSTKLEDSAMYFCASSDVDTGYTFGSGTRLTVV.

This clone was picked up one time. The chain uses TRBV6-6 and TRBJ1-4; D call uncertain. Per germline, CDR1 MNHNY and CDR2 SVGAGI (reference sequence). Deletions cut 4 bases from V and 8 bases from J, with 5 bases between. CDR3 length: 11 residues. This chain's CDR3 is CASSSGEKLFF. CDR3 nucleotides: TGTGCCAGCAGTTCGGGGGAAAAACTGTTTTTT.

This clone was observed at least ten times. This chain links TRBV27 with TRBJ2-5; D call uncertain. Trimming left V 8 bases short and J 1 base short, with 11 bases between. The germline CDR1 and CDR2 sequences are MNHEY and SMNVEV (reference sequence). This CDR3 is built from 13 residues. Here the CDR3 DNA reads TGTGCCAGCCCTCCCTCCCTCCAAGAGACCCAGTACTTC. Translation: CASPPSLQETQYF.

The J gene is TRBJ2-7, the V gene TRBV19; D may be TRBD1 or TRBD2 (5 bases each). The CDR3 is made up of 16 amino acids. CDR1 is LNHDA and CDR2 is SQIVND in the germline V gene (reference sequence). Trimming removed 5 bases at V and 0 bases at J, with 17 bases between. CDR3 residues: CASSPSTGTGSYEQYF. CDR3 DNA: TGTGCCAGTAGTCCATCCACGGGAACAGGCTCCTACGAGCAGTACTTC.

This clone has just one count. The genes are TRBV5-1 and TRBJ2-7, with 10 positions matching TRBD2. There are 16 residues in the CDR3. V lost 0 bases, J lost 12 bases, and 15 bases stayed unmatched. The germline V gene has CDR1 SGHRS and CDR2 YFSETQ. The DNA for the CDR3 is TGCGCCAGCAGCTTGGGCTCGGCGGCTAGCGGGAGCCGCACGTACTTC. Translating it yields CASSLGSAASGSRTYF. Full variable domain (missing parts from reference TRBV5-1 and TRBJ2-7): KAGVTQTPRYLIKTRGQQVTLSCSPISGHRSVSWYQQTPGQGLQFLFEYFSETQRNKGNFPGRFSGRQFSNSRSEMNVSTLELGDSALYLCASSLGSAASGSRTYFGPGTRLTVT.

A few counts support this clone. Compared with germline, one end of the junction differs, possibly owing to a read error. In nucleotides, the CDR3 is TGTGCCAGTAGCATAGGAGGGAATCATGCCCAGCATTTT. Amino acid sequence: CASSIGGNHAQHF. J is TRBJ1-5 and V is TRBV19; D is undetermined. This CDR3 contains 13 residues. Germline-derived CDR1 and CDR2 are LNHDA and SQIVND (reference sequence). Looking up the rest from reference TRBV19 and TRBJ1-5 gives the full variable domain: DGGITQSPKYLFRKEGQNVTLSCEQNLNHDAMYWYRQDPGQGLRLIYYSQIVNDFQKGDIAEGYSVSREKKESFPLTVTSAQKNPTAFYLCASSIGGNHAQHFGDGTRLSIL.

This clone was detected a few times. The CDR3 protein is CASSEAPGQGLDEQYF. The CDR3 DNA follows: TGTGCCAGCAGTGAAGCCCCGGGACAGGGGCTTGACGAGCAGTACTTC. The V gene is TRBV6-1, the J gene TRBJ2-7; 10 bases align to TRBD1. V shed 0 bases, J shed 5 bases, and the junction held 7 bases outside the gene matches. There are 16 residues in the CDR3. Germline V gene data show CDR1 as MNHNS and CDR2 as SASEGT.

The chain uses TRBV6-4 and TRBJ2-2; D gene unclear. CDR3 length: 13 residues. Trimming cost V 4 bases and J 4 bases, with 7 bases left between them. Germline-derived CDR1 and CDR2 are MRHNA and SNTAGT. In nucleotides, the CDR3 is TGTGCCAGCAGTGCCCACAGCACCGGGGAGCTGTTTTTT. It codes for CASSAHSTGELFF.

This clone was detected a few times. The chain carries TRBV7-9 and TRBJ1-4; a possible D gene is TRBD1 (6 bases). Germline CDR1 reads SEHNR; CDR2 reads FQNEAQ (reference sequence). Trimming stripped 2 bases from V and 4 bases from J, with 11 bases between. The CDR3 loop spans 15 amino acids. The CDR3 spells CASSLTGRVNEKLFF. CDR3 nucleotide sequence: TGTGCCAGCAGCTTAACAGGGAGGGTTAATGAAAAACTGTTTTTT.

The genes are TRBV9 and TRBJ1-1; D is uncertain. V was shortened by 0 bases and J by 4 bases, with 10 bases between the two germline ends. The CDR3 totals 14 residues. Germline CDR1 and CDR2: SGDLS and YYNGEE. The DNA for the CDR3 is TGTGCCAGCAGCGTAGGTTTGGCGGCCACTGAAGCTTTCTTT. It translates to CASSVGLAATEAFF.